The rows below give T cell receptor beta chains drawn from one sample of a study of T cells after posttransplantation cyclophosphamide. This table comes from immunoSEQ multiplex PCR, and its TCRdb copy is limited to in-frame clones, with some not included. Of about 5,500 clones listed, 95% to 98% were seen once; the top ten hold about 0.85%. Material: memory CD4+ T cells sorted from PBMCs. The receptors were gathered from a man aged 35-49 years in good health, CMV-negative, and a related stem cell transplant donor. Each CDR3 is given with its conserved first and last residue. A D gene is named only where the DNA matches it firmly. The listing skips clone size in some rows; elsewhere it reads once, few, many or a size class.

>-|TRBJ2-2|TRBV2|-
CASMRGPRMNTGELFF
TGTGCCAGCATGCGTGGTCCCAGGATGAACACCGGGGAGCTGTTTTTT
>-|TRBJ1-1|TRBV5-1|-
CASSLAQTNTEAFF
TGCGCCAGCAGCTTGGCACAGACGAACACTGAAGCTTTCTTT
>-|TRBJ2-1|TRBV30|TRBD2
CAWSPPSGRKGFNEQFF
TGTGCCTGGAGTCCTCCTAGCGGGAGAAAGGGTTTCAATGAGCAGTTCTTC
>-|TRBJ2-1|TRBV29-1|TRBD2
CSVSGSLGREQFF
TGCAGCGTTAGCGGGAGTTTGGGGAGGGAGCAGTTCTTC
>once|TRBJ2-7|TRBV6-5|TRBD2
CASSVSRGGYEQYF
TGTGCCAGCAGTGTCAGTCGGGGAGGGTACGAGCAGTACTTC
>-|TRBJ2-3|TRBV27|-
CASRYLEGKDTQYF
TGTGCCAGCAGATACCTCGAGGGAAAGGATACGCAGTATTTT
>-|TRBJ2-2|TRBV2|-
CASRFQGPGELFF
TGTGCCAGCAGGTTCCAGGGCCCCGGGGAGCTGTTTTTT
>-|TRBJ2-7|TRBV7-2|TRBD1
CASRKTGTDEQYF
TGTGCCAGCAGAAAGACAGGGACGGACGAGCAGTACTTC
>-|TRBJ1-1|TRBV6-5|-
CASSYGRNTEAFF
TGTGCCAGCAGTTACGGCCGGAACACTGAAGCTTTCTTT
>-|TRBJ2-1|TRBV11-1|-
CASSIQRGLDEQFF
TGTGCCAGCAGCATACAAAGGGGGTTGGATGAGCAGTTCTTC
>-|TRBJ2-3|TRBV7-8|-
CASSFLETDTQYF
TGTGCCAGCAGCTTTTTGGAGACAGATACGCAGTATTTT
>-|TRBJ1-2|TRBV18|TRBD1
CASSPGTGQVYGYTF
TGTGCCAGCTCACCAGGGACAGGACAGGTCTATGGCTACACCTTC
>-|TRBJ2-1|TRBV11-3|-
CASSLGNTGDNEQFF
TGTGCCAGCAGCTTAGGGAACACAGGTGACAATGAGCAGTTCTTC
>-|TRBJ2-1|TRBV11-3|-
CASSLDGVGANEQFF
TGTGCCAGCAGCTTAGATGGGGTGGGGGCCAATGAGCAGTTCTTC
>-|TRBJ2-2|TRBV28|-
CASWREQTGELFF
TGTGCCAGCTGGAGGGAGCAGACCGGGGAGCTGTTTTTT